This entry concerns a single TCR beta chain. The target of this receptor is not known. No base quality values were provided; no much bigger clone lies one nucleotide off. Libraries were built with the immunoSEQ multiplex PCR assay. For the multiplex PCR, a mixture combining 60 forward primers for TCR Vbeta segments and 13 reverse primers for TCR Jbeta segments was used. The CDR3 region of rearranged TCR beta genes was amplified from genomic DNA with a multiplex PCR assay. The amplified TCR beta libraries were sequenced on the Illumina HiSeq System as 87-base-pair reads. In the authors' own workflow: Across the 670 or so repertoires, a later analysis counted approximately 75 million unique TCR beta chains, around 11 million of which were shared by at least two donors. Raw reads were error-corrected and collapsed into unique sequences by a nearest-neighbor algorithm in which closely related sequences were merged to remove PCR and sequencing errors. To assign V, D and J gene segments, CDR3 sequences were aligned to IMGT reference sequences. For a sequence to be retained, a match of at least six nucleotides was required to both a V gene segment and a J gene segment. A rearrangement was called productive if the CDR3 had no stop codons and remained in frame with V and J, and every other rearrangement was called non-productive. CDR3 was defined according to IMGT convention as the region running from the second conserved V-encoded cysteine to the conserved J-encoded phenylalanine. The earlier analysis of 500 to 750 of the donors excluded any sequence lacking an unambiguous match to a single V gene segment. In an earlier analysis of 450 to 750 of the donors, a V segment was called functional when productive rearrangements were above 56.7%, and segregating when the standard deviation between donors exceeded 5%. A statistical classification framework was built to diagnose cytomegalovirus status from the catalog of TCR beta chain sequences. V and J gene assignment, in a later analysis, came from comparing TCR nucleotide sequences with IMGT/GENE-DB human TR gene sequences. Using the TCRdist pipeline, a later analysis assigned CDR3 sequences along with most-parsimonious VDJ recombination scenarios. A later analysis defined each TCR beta chain by its CDR3 amino acid sequence plus V-gene family, and excluded reads lacking a unique V-gene family. In a later analysis, 450 to 600 highly shared, low-generation-probability nucleotide sequences were removed to address suspected cross-contamination and a sequencing artifact. In a later analysis, a clonal expansion index for each public chain was calculated from normalized within-repertoire ranks of inferred template counts. A later analysis computed generation probabilities with a VDJ recombination model fitted to out-of-frame rearrangements, and checked the results against IGoR. A later analysis scored TCR-TCR, TCR-HLA and TCR-CMV co-occurrence with hypergeometric tests, applying a repertoire-size bias correction to TCR pairs. A later analysis estimated false discovery rates by permuting HLA or CMV assignments 20 times. In a later analysis, co-occurring TCRs were grouped using DBSCAN, with TCRdist sequence similarity added in when clustering inside HLA-allele-positive subsets. Co-occurrence clustering excluded repertoires with fewer than 30,000 or more than 120,000 public chains, plus five with anomalous nucleotide sharing. TCRdb stores this immuneACCESS table with in-frame sequences only. Part of the clones is absent; in the studies checked, under half of the shortfall reflects unresolved V genes, and no reason is known for the rest. The D gene and trimming were derived from the DNA, and the V and J assignments and clone size from that table. Counted in this sample were approximately 140,000 clones; roughly 82% of them appeared once. The ten largest account for over 1% of the sample.

In total, approximately 610 healthy bone marrow donors made up the cohort. Cohort members were all nominally healthy when sampled, although unrecorded immune exposures were likely present. The donor tested CMV seronegative and was one of the 352 seronegative cohort members. Every donor gave a peripheral blood sample, and the peripheral blood mononuclear cells from that sample were used for TCR beta sequencing. Genomic DNA extraction from the blood cell samples was performed with the Qiagen DNeasy Blood Extraction Kit. This sample was included in a study of cytomegalovirus exposure and HLA in healthy donors (dated by TCRdb to about 2017). As for the study more broadly: An earlier analysis of some 600 of the donors reported approximately 300 Gb of sequence data and 117 million unique TCR beta sequences obtained from 180 million or so T cells. Because of strong linkage in the cohort, roughly five DR-DQ haplotypes were treated as single units for association and clustering. An early release covering roughly 580 HLA-typed donors comprised approximately 300 gigabases of sequencing data and 85 million to 100 million unique TCR sequences. All discovery cohort repertoires had been generated using a single sequencing platform. The study profiled the T cell repertoires of approximately 700 subjects by immunosequencing and related them to cytomegalovirus serostatus. To predict cytomegalovirus infection status, the study combined high-throughput TCR immunosequencing, statistical association of individual TCRs with disease status, and machine learning. In addition to the first cohort of 650 to 800 subjects, a separate validation cohort of approximately 130 different subjects was used. Among around 400 genotyped donors of the cohort, an average of around 250,000 unique TCR beta nucleotide sequences was sequenced per donor, of which about 19% were non-productive. To study patterns of TCR occurrence, a later analysis re-analyzed previously published TCR beta repertoires from 600 to 750 donors and added high-resolution HLA genotyping. Among the approximately 400 genotyped donors, approximately 76% belonged to the genetic ancestry cluster associated with self-reported Caucasian donors. The study was designed to test whether signatures of past pathogen exposure could be identified by cataloging public T cell receptors. To decide whether each TCR beta V gene segment behaved as functional or pseudogenic, an earlier analysis of fewer than 750 of the donors relied on high-throughput TCR beta sequencing. The number of typed donors differed by locus: roughly 620-630 for A, B, C, DRB1 and DQB1; approximately 520 for DQA1; 600 to 610 for DPA1; and around 470 for DPB1. In a later genetic analysis, genome-wide SNP genotypes for about three fifths of the roughly 670 donors were used, and that subset was treated as a discovery cohort. HLA typing included class I and class II loci at four-digit resolution. Rather than drawing on any new phenotypic data, the later analysis identified candidate immune exposures from TCR beta sequences and the way those sequences occurred across donors. Donor age, sex, ethnicity and CMV serostatus were collected together with the repertoire data. The paper's findings and limits, for the study overall: Several of the top co-occurrence clusters appeared to be linked to parvovirus B19, influenza, CMV and Epstein-Barr virus, according to a later analysis. In a later analysis, HLA-associated TCR beta chains were found to be more clonally expanded and to have lower generation probabilities than equally common non-associated chains. In a later analysis, the rate of TCR association differed among HLA loci, with DRB1 alleles having the most associated TCRs and HLA-C alleles having the fewest. Roughly uniform sequencing depth across donors was assumed in presence/absence analyses, although this assumption may not hold. A further reported finding was that TCR beta sequences accurately predicted the HLA-A and HLA-B alleles for most subjects in the first cohort. Because counts were too low, roughly 16 rarely observed V segments, including chromosome 9 orphons, were excluded from the earlier analysis of around 590 of the donors. Most CMV-associated TCR beta chains appeared to be HLA-restricted in a later analysis, and the HLA associations seemed to be driven largely by CMV exposure. In this cohort, only TCR beta chains were sequenced, and detectable features were limited by the absence of alpha or paired-chain data. CMV serostatus was the only immune exposure information available for the cohort. In vitro tests confirmed that three of the cytomegalovirus-associated TCR beta chains recognize cytomegalovirus antigens. When HLA alleles, especially DR and DQ, strongly co-occurred, attributing TCR associations to individual alleles was difficult. It was suggested by the authors that the approach could potentially be generalized to other disease states and immunological phenotypes. While some public TCRs were present in many individuals, most TCR sequences turned up only very rarely across donors. In a later analysis, some 18,000 TCR beta sequences were associated with specific HLA alleles at a false discovery rate of 0.05. Because the 87-base-pair reads could not distinguish some IMGT-functional V segments, including TRBV6-2 and TRBV6-3, those segments were excluded. Cytomegalovirus status was reported to be diagnosed by the classifier with high specificity and sensitivity in both the original and validation cohorts. A later genetic analysis associated a missense DCLRE1C variant with V-gene and J-gene trimming of TCR beta chains, and an independent cohort replicated the association. Correlated functional status among segregating V segments might reflect linkage disequilibrium, but an unknown experimental factor could not be ruled out. Because HLA typing was missing for some donors at each locus, association tests included only the typed subset. A total of 164 TCR beta chains were listed by the study as associated with cytomegalovirus. A group of highly shared sequence variants was considered likely to be a technical artifact of the sequencing pipeline. Broadly in line with IMGT annotations, most TCR beta V segments showed up in productive rearrangements about 90% or about 30% of the time in an earlier analysis of 450 to 600 of the donors. In a later genetic analysis, fewer N-insertions in productive TCRs were reported among donors in an Asian-associated ancestry cluster than the 666-donor mean.

V has 8 bases trimmed and J has 1 base trimmed; junction bases matching no gene number 4. The CDR3, cysteine through phenylalanine, is 13 amino acids long. CDR3 DNA only is kept here, 39 bases in frame from base 1. The germline V gene provides CDR1 SGHAT and CDR2 FQNNGV. The TCR was taken from a boy younger than 18 in good health and CMV-seronegative. The chain is made from TRBV11-2 and TRBJ2-7; a stretch of 8 junction bases matches TRBD1. Sequencing was done on a sample of PBMCs. CDR3 loop: CASLQGDSYEQYF. The sequenced DNA: TGTGCCAGCCTACAGGGGGATTCCTACGAGCAGTACTTC.